The 16 T cell receptor beta chains reported below all come from one sample, sequenced in a study of response to subunit inactivated influenza vaccine. TCRdb redid the calling of the RT-PCR reads with MiXCR, one entry per CDR3 protein. This sample has more than 500,000 distinct CDR3 sequences, with over 9% found just once. These same records also appear under a second study, on T cells expressing NK-cell markers. That work states: TCR beta cDNA was made by 5'RACE template switching with UMIs.

The input for sequencing was PBMCs from blood, taken on the day of vaccination. These receptors originate from a man in his forties or fifties who received an inactivated influenza vaccine.

This clonotype occurred a few times. The J gene is TRBJ1-5, the V gene TRBV12-3 or TRBV12-4; no clear D gene. This CDR3 region has 15 residues. V was trimmed by 5 bases and J by 2 bases, leaving 13 bases between them. CDR3 loop: CASSLGVVGNQPQHF. In DNA form, the CDR3 reads TGTGCCAGCAGTCTCGGGGTGGTTGGCAATCAGCCCCAGCATTTT.

This rearrangement joins TRBV5-1 to TRBJ2-7; the D is unclear. V gave up 1 base and J gave up 6 bases, with 14 bases separating them. The CDR3 covers 14 residues. The germline V gene encodes CDR1 SGHRS and CDR2 YFSETQ. CDR3 nucleotide sequence: TGCGCCAGCAGCTTGCCAGGAAGGGCCCTCGAGCAGTACTTC. It is translated as CASSLPGRALEQYF.

This clonotype has a handful of counts. The rearrangement joins TRBV28 to TRBJ2-3; 7 bases map to TRBD2. The J segment lost 4 bases and the V segment lost 6 bases, leaving 10 bases of the junction unmatched. This CDR3 has 15 residues. Germline CDR1 MDHEN, CDR2 SYDVKM. The CDR3 bases are TGTGCCAGCAGCCCAATGGGGGGGTTGGCAGATACGCAGTATTTT. This translates into CASSPMGGLADTQYF.

V is TRBV29-1 and J is TRBJ2-1; 10 bases are a match to TRBD1. V shed 4 bases, J shed 5 bases, and the junction held 5 bases outside the gene matches. Germline V gives CDR1 SQVTM, CDR2 ANQGSEA. The CDR3 contains 14 residues. The CDR3 nucleotides are TGCAGCGTTGGGGGGACAGGGGAACACAATGAGCAGTTCTTC. Protein product: CSVGGTGEHNEQFF.

The chain uses TRBV3-1 and TRBJ2-7; D uncertain. CDR1 and CDR2 (germline): LGHDT, YNNKEL (reference sequence). The CDR3 contains 17 residues. V shed 0 bases and J shed 7 bases, with 22 bases lying between them. For the CDR3, the DNA is TGTGCCAGCAGCCAAGATTCTGGCGCTCGCTCCTACGTGGAGCAGTACTTC. This sequence encodes CASSQDSGARSYVEQYF.

This clonotype appeared many times. The CDR3 region is CASSLGPTQYF. The CDR3, as DNA: TGTGCCAGCAGCTTGGGCCCAACGCAGTATTTT. The rearrangement joins TRBV5-6 to TRBJ2-3; D call uncertain. Germline V lookup: CDR1 SGHDT, CDR2 YYEEEE. The V and J ends lost 0 bases and 9 bases respectively, with 5 bases between them. The CDR3 contains 11 residues.

This clonotype was counted between two and nine times. This chain uses TRBV29-1 with TRBJ2-3, with 10 bases identical to TRBD2. CDR1 and CDR2 (germline): SQVTM, ANQGSEA. V was pared by 6 bases and J by 0 bases, with 18 bases of the junction left unmatched. This CDR3 contains 19 residues. CDR3 residues: CSVVGPLRRTSGSTDTQYF. In nucleotides, the CDR3 is TGCAGCGTGGTTGGGCCACTTCGTAGGACTAGCGGTAGCACAGATACGCAGTATTTT.

This clonotype appeared a few times. The chain uses TRBV12-3 or TRBV12-4 and TRBJ2-1, with TRBD1 as a possible D gene (6 bases). This CDR3 is built from 15 residues. Trimming cost V 6 bases and J 1 base, with 13 bases left between them. The CDR3 DNA reads as TGTGCCAGCAGCCTTTATACAGGGTCCTACAATGAGCAGTTCTTC. It encodes CASSLYTGSYNEQFF.

V usage is TRBV4-1 and J usage is TRBJ1-1, with 9 bases that match TRBD1. The CDR3 loop spans 17 amino acids. With V trimmed by 6 bases and J by 0 bases, 11 bases remained unmatched. CDR1 and CDR2 from the germline V gene are MGHRA and YSYEKL. The CDR3 coding sequence is TGCGCCAGCAGTCCACAAACAGGGGGCCGGGTGAACACTGAAGCTTTCTTT. It is translated as CASSPQTGGRVNTEAFF.

Ten or more counts support this clonotype. This rearrangement joins TRBV20-1 to TRBJ2-2; D possibly uses TRBD1 or TRBD2 (7 bases each). V lost 5 bases, J lost 0 bases, and 16 bases lay in between. Germline lookup yields CDR1 DFQATT and CDR2 SNEGSKA (reference sequence). CDR3 length: 16 residues. CDR3 loop: CSAQGGDSPNTGELFF. Here the CDR3 DNA reads TGCAGTGCTCAGGGAGGGGACAGCCCGAACACCGGGGAGCTGTTTTTT.

V gene TRBV4-2 combines with J gene TRBJ2-3; no clear D. Deletions cut 10 bases from V and 6 bases from J, with 14 bases between. CDR1 and CDR2 (germline): LGHNA, YNFKEQ. CDR3 size: 12 residues. CDR3 nucleotide sequence: TGTGCCATGGGCCTCGGGTGGGATACGCAGTATTTT. It yields the protein CAMGLGWDTQYF.

The chain has TRBV3-1 and TRBJ2-7, with a weak D call TRBD1 (5 bases). Germline V gene sequence: CDR1 LGHDT, CDR2 YNNKEL (reference sequence). Trimming took 1 base from V and 0 from J, leaving 7 bases between them. The CDR3 loop spans 14 amino acids. The CDR3 spells CASSQGTFSYEQYF. The DNA for the CDR3 is TGTGCCAGCAGCCAAGGGACATTCTCCTACGAGCAGTACTTC.

The V call is TRBV6-2 or TRBV6-3, the J call TRBJ2-7; TRBD1 aligns across 7 bases. Germline V gene lookup returns CDR1 MNHEY and CDR2 SVGEGT. V shed 6 bases, J shed 6 bases, and the junction held 5 bases outside the gene matches. The CDR3 spans 12 residues. The CDR3 is CASRRDRAEQYF. CDR3 sequence (DNA): TGTGCCAGCAGACGAGACAGGGCCGAGCAGTACTTC.

The table lists this clonotype with a few counts. The chain is built from TRBV10-3 and TRBJ2-7; the D is unclear. The CDR3 is 14 amino acids. The germline V and J ends were trimmed by 6 bases and 0 bases, with 12 bases remaining between them. Germline loops: CDR1 ENHRY, CDR2 SYGVKD. The CDR3 DNA reads as TGTGCCATCAGGTACGGGTCCGACTCCTACGAGCAGTACTTC. Its protein product is CAIRYGSDSYEQYF.

This clonotype was found a few times. The CDR3 region is CASSFPGLAITDTQYF. The CDR3 DNA is TGTGCCAGCAGCTTTCCGGGACTAGCGATAACAGATACGCAGTATTTT. The chain uses TRBV11-2 and TRBJ2-3; 10 bases agree with TRBD2. The germline gives CDR1 SGHAT, CDR2 FQNNGV. V was pared by 3 bases and J by 3 bases, with 6 bases of the junction left unmatched. CDR3 length: 16 residues.

This clonotype was seen only a few times. The chain combines TRBV7-9 with TRBJ2-5, with D possibly TRBD1 on 5 matching bases. In germline, CDR1 is SEHNR, CDR2 FQNEAQ (reference sequence). This CDR3 has 17 amino acids. Trimming took 8 bases from V and 2 from J, leaving 24 bases between them. The CDR3 nucleotides read TGTGCCAGCGGTTTTTGGTCCCTCGGTGGGGCTCAAGAGACCCAGTACTTC. Translated, it gives CASGFWSLGGAQETQYF. The entire variable domain, with the rest obtained from reference TRBV7-9 and TRBJ2-5, is as follows: DTGVSQNPRHKITKRGQNVTFRCDPISEHNRLYWYRQTLGQGPEFLTYFQNEAQLEKSRLLSDRFSAERPKGSFSTLEIQRTEQGDSAMYLCASGFWSLGGAQETQYFGPGTRLLVL.